The source of this TCR beta chain is a study of T cells in Graves' hyperthyroidism and ophthalmopathy. The V and J ends lost 7 bases and 4 bases respectively, with 23 bases between them. Germline V lookup: CDR1 WSHSY, CDR2 SAAADI. The CDR3 covers 16 residues. Template material for amplifying TCR beta CDR3 regions consisted of RNA transcripts. The study used the HTBI primer set for a first-round RT-PCR of the TCR CDR3. TCRdb reprocessed the multiplex PCR reads via MiXCR and lists one record per CDR3 protein. This table has hundreds of thousands of distinct CDR3 sequences, approximately 16% appearing once. Criteria for exclusion of patients were uncontrolled infection, other autoimmune disease, pregnancy or lactation. Every diagnosis used clinical symptoms, serum thyroxine and TRAb, thyroid ultrasound and orbital computed tomography. This clonotype was found a few times.

The chain uses TRBV10-2 and TRBJ2-7, with D perhaps TRBD2 (6 bases). The source material was blood. The sequence was obtained from a woman between 40 and 50 years old with Graves' ophthalmopathy. In DNA, the CDR3 is TGCGCCAGCACCGCTGGGGGGTGGGGCGGAGGGTACGAGCAGTACTTC. Amino acids: CASTAGGWGGGYEQYF.